The rows below give T cell receptor beta chains drawn from one sample of a study of cytomegalovirus exposure and HLA in healthy donors. Clones were read by immunoSEQ multiplex PCR, and TCRdb kept only the in-frame ones, dropping some. This table holds tens of thousands of clones, over 60% found once. Sequenced input: PBMCs. The source of these receptors is a woman aged 50 to 60 in good health and CMV-seronegative. Each CDR3 is given with its conserved first and last residue. Fields, in order: D gene, clone size, J gene, V gene, CDR3 protein, CDR3 DNA. A D gene is named only where the DNA matches it firmly. Clone sizes are given selectively: once, few, many, or a class where the clone is expanded.

TRBD1 | NA | TRBJ2-5 | TRBV27 | CASSLGAGTVQETQYF | TGTGCCAGCAGTTTAGGGGCCGGGACAGTCCAAGAGACCCAGTACTTC
NA | once | TRBJ2-5 | TRBV5-1 | CASSGDMETQYF | TGCGCCAGCAGCGGGGACATGGAGACCCAGTACTTC
NA | NA | TRBJ2-1 | TRBV19 | CASSGTMGGQFF | TGTGCCAGTAGTGGGACGATGGGAGGGCAGTTCTTC
NA | NA | TRBJ1-2 | TRBV7-9 | CASSLGALSYGYTF | TGTGCCAGCAGCTTAGGGGCTCTCTCGTATGGCTACACCTTC
NA | NA | TRBJ2-7 | TRBV28 | CASSPQALEQYF | TGTGCCAGCAGTCCCCAGGCTCTAGAGCAGTACTTC
NA | NA | TRBJ2-2 | TRBV2 | CASSVTGGDTGELFF | TGTGCCAGCAGTGTTACCGGGGGAGACACCGGGGAGCTGTTTTTT
NA | once | TRBJ1-3 | TRBV29-1 | CSVGGSSGNTIYF | TGCAGCGTTGGTGGGAGCTCTGGAAACACCATATATTTT
NA | few | TRBJ1-1 | TRBV28 | CASIQDQAFF | TGTGCCAGCATACAGGACCAAGCTTTCTTT
NA | NA | TRBJ2-7 | TRBV7-9 | CASSLDFGQGHSYEQYF | TGTGCCAGCAGCTTAGACTTTGGGCAGGGGCACTCCTACGAGCAGTACTTC
NA | many | TRBJ2-1 | TRBV7-9 | CASSFGQGRNNEQFF | TGTGCCAGCAGCTTCGGGCAGGGAAGGAATAATGAGCAGTTCTTC
NA | few | TRBJ1-1 | TRBV28 | CASSGMGLATEAFF | TGTGCCAGCAGCGGAATGGGGCTGGCCACTGAAGCTTTCTTT
TRBD1 | NA | TRBJ2-4 | TRBV30 | CAWSRGTGVDIQYF | TGTGCCTGGAGTAGAGGGACAGGGGTGGACATTCAGTACTTC
TRBD1 | NA | TRBJ2-1 | TRBV30 | CALDRDSYNEQFF | TGTGCCCTCGACAGGGACTCCTACAATGAGCAGTTCTTC
NA | NA | TRBJ1-2 | TRBV28 | CASSFLGGDGYTF | TGTGCCAGCAGTTTTCTTGGAGGGGATGGCTACACCTTC
NA | NA | TRBJ1-1 | TRBV25-1 | CASSPEEGLKTEAFF | TGTGCCAGCAGCCCGGAGGAGGGTTTGAAAACTGAAGCTTTCTTT
TRBD1 | NA | TRBJ2-1 | TRBV2 | CASSGPAGGDNEQFF | TGTGCCAGCAGCGGGCCAGCAGGGGGTGACAATGAGCAGTTCTTC
NA | NA | TRBJ1-1 | TRBV28 | CASTRWQTEAFF | TGTGCCAGCACACGATGGCAGACTGAAGCTTTCTTT
NA | few | TRBJ1-2 | TRBV7-2 | CASSYLYGNYGYTF | TGTGCCAGCAGCTACCTGTACGGGAACTATGGCTACACCTTC
TRBD2 | NA | TRBJ2-3 | TRBV5-6 | CASSFQAGGGDTQYF | TGTGCCAGCAGCTTCCAAGCGGGGGGGGGAGATACGCAGTATTTT
NA | NA | TRBJ2-2 | TRBV7-3 | CASRPRDFNFTGELFF | TGTGCCAGCCGCCCCCGGGACTTCAACTTCACCGGGGAGCTGTTTTTT
TRBD1 | NA | TRBJ2-3 | TRBV6-5 | CASRPPTGVDTQYF | TGTGCCAGCAGACCCCCGACAGGGGTAGATACGCAGTATTTT
TRBD1 | once | TRBJ1-1 | TRBV2 | CARTGTANTEAFF | TGTGCCAGAACCGGGACAGCGAACACTGAAGCTTTCTTT
NA | NA | TRBJ1-1 | TRBV5-5 | CASSSAGNTEAFF | TGTGCCAGCAGCTCAGCGGGGAACACTGAAGCTTTCTTT
NA | few | TRBJ2-3 | TRBV5-8 | CASRPMGGDTQYF | TGTGCCAGCAGACCGATGGGAGGCGATACGCAGTATTTT
TRBD1 | NA | TRBJ2-7 | TRBV30 | CAWKGQDSYEQYF | TGTGCCTGGAAAGGACAGGACTCCTACGAGCAGTACTTC
NA | NA | TRBJ1-3 | TRBV7-2 | CASRESSGNTIYF | TGTGCCAGCCGGGAGAGCTCTGGAAACACCATATATTTT
TRBD1 | NA | TRBJ2-7 | TRBV28 | CASRGTGGFWEQYF | TGTGCCAGCAGAGGGACAGGGGGTTTCTGGGAGCAGTACTTC
NA | NA | TRBJ1-2 | TRBV7-2 | CASRPPQTDVNYGYTF | TGTGCCAGCAGGCCACCCCAGACAGACGTCAACTATGGCTACACCTTC
NA | NA | TRBJ1-1 | TRBV28 | CAVRGGTEAFF | TGTGCTGTACGGGGTGGCACTGAAGCTTTCTTT
NA | few | TRBJ2-7 | TRBV6-1 | CASSAGLPSVAYEQYF | TGTGCCAGCAGTGCCGGGTTGCCTTCGGTTGCCTACGAGCAGTACTTC
NA | few | TRBJ1-5 | TRBV6-1 | CATLTGFGASQPQHF | TGTGCCACCCTAACAGGGTTTGGAGCCAGTCAGCCCCAGCATTTT
TRBD1 | NA | TRBJ1-1 | TRBV19 | CASSEDRPNTEAFF | TGTGCCAGTTCTGAGGACAGGCCGAACACTGAAGCTTTCTTT
TRBD2 | NA | TRBJ2-1 | TRBV11-2 | CASSPQSSGWVQFF | TGTGCCAGCAGCCCACAGTCTAGCGGTTGGGTGCAGTTCTTC
NA | few | TRBJ1-3 | TRBV28 | CASTLGGAGGNTIYF | TGTGCCAGCACCCTAGGGGGGGCAGGGGGAAACACCATATATTTT
TRBD1 | NA | TRBJ1-5 | TRBV28 | CASSLASTGGQPQHF | TGTGCCAGCAGTTTAGCGTCGACAGGGGGACAGCCCCAGCATTTT
NA | NA | TRBJ1-1 | TRBV18 | CASSPPAGVQAFF | TGTGCCAGCTCACCGCCGGCAGGCGTTCAAGCTTTCTTT
TRBD1 | NA | TRBJ1-5 | TRBV19 | CASSITGQENQPQHF | TGTGCCAGTAGTATAACGGGACAGGAGAATCAGCCCCAGCATTTT
TRBD1 | NA | TRBJ1-2 | TRBV6-6 | CASCIQGGGYTF | TGTGCCAGCTGCATACAGGGGGGAGGCTACACCTTC
TRBD1 | NA | TRBJ1-1 | TRBV19 | CASSPWDSQPEAFF | TGTGCCAGTAGCCCTTGGGACAGCCAACCTGAAGCTTTCTTT
TRBD2 | NA | TRBJ2-3 | TRBV4-2 | CASSAGGSGLTDTQYF | TGTGCCAGCAGCGCCGGGGGGAGCGGGCTTACAGATACGCAGTATTTT
NA | NA | TRBJ1-1 | TRBV2 | CASNAGQYTEAFF | TGTGCCAGCAACGCTGGACAGTACACTGAAGCTTTCTTT
NA | NA | TRBJ1-5 | TRBV28 | CASSFRRDSNQPQHF | TGTGCCAGCAGTTTTAGAAGAGATAGCAATCAGCCCCAGCATTTT
NA | NA | TRBJ2-1 | TRBV5-1 | CASRTGDAYNEQFF | TGCGCCAGCAGGACAGGAGACGCCTACAATGAGCAGTTCTTC
TRBD1 | NA | TRBJ2-5 | TRBV7-3 | CASSSTGGEETQYF | TGTGCCAGCAGCTCGACAGGGGGGGAAGAGACCCAGTACTTC
NA | NA | TRBJ1-2 | TRBV5-1 | CASSTGTGERGYTF | TGCGCCAGCAGCACCGGGACGGGAGAGAGAGGCTACACCTTC
TRBD1 | NA | TRBJ2-1 | TRBV28 | CASRGTGLNEQFF | TGTGCCAGCAGAGGGACAGGGTTGAATGAGCAGTTCTTC
NA | few | TRBJ2-1 | TRBV6-5 | CASSYSHFAQVHEQFF | TGTGCCAGCAGTTACTCCCACTTCGCCCAAGTCCATGAGCAGTTCTTC
NA | few | TRBJ2-3 | TRBV29-1 | CSVTWASTDTQYF | TGCAGCGTGACATGGGCCAGCACAGATACGCAGTATTTT
TRBD1 | NA | TRBJ2-7 | TRBV15 | CAIAKDRALREQYF | TGTGCCATCGCGAAGGACAGGGCACTACGGGAGCAGTACTTC
TRBD1 | once | TRBJ2-7 | TRBV27 | CASSPDRGGYEQYF | TGTGCCAGCAGCCCGGACAGGGGAGGCTACGAGCAGTACTTC
NA | NA | TRBJ1-4 | TRBV30 | CAWSATNEKLFF | TGTGCCTGGAGCGCAACTAATGAAAAACTGTTTTTT
TRBD1 | NA | TRBJ1-6 | TRBV2 | CASRWTGGINSPLHF | TGTGCCAGCAGGTGGACAGGGGGTATTAATTCACCCCTCCACTTT
TRBD2 | NA | TRBJ2-5 | TRBV5-1 | CASSFSGGAEETQYF | TGCGCCAGCAGCTTTAGCGGGGGGGCTGAGGAGACCCAGTACTTC
TRBD2 | NA | TRBJ2-2 | TRBV5-4 | CASSQPSLAGGTGELFF | TGTGCCAGCAGCCAACCTTCACTGGCGGGAGGGACCGGGGAGCTGTTTTTT
NA | NA | TRBJ1-1 | TRBV6-5 | CASSQQNTEAFF | TGTGCCAGCAGCCAACAAAACACTGAAGCTTTCTTT
NA | once | TRBJ2-7 | TRBV5-1 | CASSPDSLSGEQYF | TGCGCCAGCAGCCCTGATAGCCTTAGCGGCGAGCAGTACTTC
TRBD2 | once | TRBJ2-2 | TRBV11-2 | CASSLDRSGGGSTGELFF | TGTGCCAGCAGCTTAGACCGGTCGGGAGGCGGGAGTACCGGGGAGCTGTTTTTT
NA | NA | TRBJ2-1 | TRBV29-1 | CSVVGSYNEQFF | TGCAGCGTTGTCGGGTCCTACAATGAGCAGTTCTTC
TRBD1 | NA | TRBJ2-3 | TRBV7-2 | CASSLPPGTGSEDTQYF | TGTGCCAGCAGCCTACCCCCCGGGACAGGGTCCGAAGATACGCAGTATTTT
TRBD2 | NA | TRBJ2-7 | TRBV19 | CASSIGLAESYEQYF | TGTGCCAGTAGTATTGGACTAGCGGAGTCCTACGAGCAGTACTTC